This section outlines one T cell receptor (beta chain) sequence together with its context. Its antigen is unidentified. These data originate in a study of CD8+ T cells in alopecia areata. Study in general: The protocol delivered tofacitinib for 6 to 18 months, then withdrew it for 6 months. Study results and caveats: Just one nonresponder means the tie between baseline CD8+ expansion and response stays uncertain. During tofacitinib treatment, many expanded lesional clones remained in scalp and blood.

cDNA reverse transcribed from extracted RNA served as the sequencing template. The data were produced by immunoSEQ multiplex PCR, yet TCRdb's version contains in-frame clones alone and is incomplete. This table holds some 180,000 clones, 40% to 65% found once. Trimming cost V 5 bases and J 3 bases, with 5 bases left between them. CDR1 is SEHNR and CDR2 is FQNEAQ in the germline V gene (reference sequence). The CDR3 is 11 amino acids. Treatment denoted: oral pan-JAK inhibitor, 5-10 mg twice daily. The TCR originated in a human donor with alopecia areata. The starting material was CD8+ T cells sorted from blood, obtained at roughly week 52, from a patient treated with tofacitinib. The rearrangement uses TRBV7-9 and TRBJ2-7; D not certain. The CDR3 DNA reads as TGTGCCAGCAGCCCCTTCTACGAGCAGTACTTC. As protein: CASSPFYEQYF.